The 18 T cell receptor beta chains below all came from one sample that was sequenced in a study of radiotherapy plus CTLA-4 blockade in lung cancer. Method: immunoSEQ multiplex PCR; TCRdb's copy keeps in-frame clones and lacks some. The data contain 24,000 or so clones, around 72% of them singletons. The sequencing used peripheral blood, collected from a patient treated with radiotherapy plus ipilimumab. These receptors came from a human donor with non-small cell lung cancer who had stable disease on radiotherapy plus ipilimumab.

V usage is TRBV28 and J usage is TRBJ1-5; D is undetermined. The V end was cut by 6 bases, the J end by 3 bases, with 21 bases between. This CDR3 spans 17 amino acids. Germline values: CDR1 MDHEN, CDR2 SYDVKM. The CDR3 spells CASSSSPKGSFNQPQHF. As DNA, the CDR3 is TGTGCCAGCAGCAGTTCCCCAAAGGGTAGTTTCAATCAGCCCCAGCATTTT.

This clone was counted a few times. This rearrangement joins TRBV7-2 to TRBJ2-1; D unresolved. Trimming stripped 1 base from V and 9 bases from J, with 16 bases between. CDR3 size: 15 residues. Germline CDR1 SGHTA, CDR2 FQGNSA. CDR3 loop: CASSLDVAQSREQFF. The CDR3 bases are TGTGCCAGCAGCTTAGATGTAGCCCAATCCCGTGAGCAGTTCTTC.

In its sample, this clone was seen once. The chain carries TRBV19 and TRBJ1-5, with D possibly being TRBD1 (6 bases). This CDR3 is 15 amino acids long. Trimming took 5 bases from V and 7 from J, leaving 18 bases between them. CDR1 is LNHDA and CDR2 is SQIVND in the germline V gene (reference sequence). The CDR3 DNA follows: TGTGCCAGTAGTGCCTGGGGGGGGCGGGTACAGCCCCAGCATTTT. Translation: CASSAWGGRVQPQHF.

The gene calls are TRBV9 and TRBJ1-2, with a possible D match to TRBD1 (5 bases). Germline V gene sequence: CDR1 SGDLS, CDR2 YYNGEE. Trimming cost V 0 bases and J 4 bases, with 16 bases left between them. The CDR3 is made up of 16 amino acids. The DNA of the CDR3 is TGTGCCAGCAGCGTAGGCGGTGGGGCAGACGGCTATGGCTACACCTTC. Protein product: CASSVGGGADGYGYTF.

This CDR3 reads CASSSGAISWYQETQYF. The DNA for the CDR3 is TGTGCCAGCAGCTCCGGGGCTATCAGTTGGTACCAAGAGACCCAGTACTTC. The chain carries TRBV11-1 and TRBJ2-5, with D perhaps assigned TRBD1 or TRBD2 (5 bases each). The CDR3 has 17 residues. Germline CDR1 and CDR2: SGHAT and FQDESV (reference sequence). The V gene lost 4 bases and the J gene lost 0 bases, with 18 bases spanning the gap.

This clone was detected a few times. The rearrangement links TRBV4-3 to TRBJ2-2; TRBD1 might be the D (5 bases). CDR3 size: 16 residues. Germline V gives CDR1 LGHNA, CDR2 YSLEER. The germline V and J ends were trimmed by 1 base and 1 base, with 10 bases remaining between them. Written as DNA, the CDR3 is TGCGCCAGCAGCCAAGCTCCCAGGGTGAACACCGGGGAGCTGTTTTTT. It codes for CASSQAPRVNTGELFF.

J is TRBJ2-5 and V is TRBV29-1; D ambiguous. CDR1 and CDR2 from the germline V gene are SQVTM and ANQGSEA. Deletions cut 7 bases from V and 2 bases from J, with 5 bases between. This CDR3 is 10 amino acids long. CDR3 nucleotide sequence: TGCAGCGCCGGACAAGAGACCCAGTACTTC. As protein: CSAGQETQYF.

The genes are TRBV7-6 and TRBJ2-1, with 8 bases that match TRBD2. V dropped 5 bases and J dropped 1; count of bases not matched to a gene: 10. This CDR3 has 17 amino acids. In germline, CDR1 is SGHVS, CDR2 FNYEAQ. This CDR3 reads CASSGSPGTSSYNEQFF. Written as DNA, the CDR3 is TGTGCCAGCAGCGGGAGCCCCGGGACTAGTTCCTACAATGAGCAGTTCTTC.

In this sample, this clone turned up once. V gene TRBV5-6 combines with J gene TRBJ2-4; possibly TRBD1 for D (5 bases). This CDR3 has 15 amino acids. Germline-derived CDR1 and CDR2 are SGHDT and YYEEEE. V lost 4 bases and J 8 bases, leaving 19 bases between the germline ends. CDR3 sequence (DNA): TGTGCCAGCAGCGTCAGACAGTCATCCTGGGACATTCAGTACTTC. Translated: CASSVRQSSWDIQYF.

CDR3 DNA sequence: TGTGCCAGCAGCCGTAACGTTGGGGCAGATACGCAGTATTTT. This encodes CASSRNVGADTQYF. The chain couples TRBV14 to TRBJ2-3, with D hard to call. The V gene's germline CDR1 is SGHDN and CDR2 FVKESK. Trimming took off 4 bases at V and 4 bases at J, with 12 bases between the two ends. The CDR3 length is 14 residues. Complete variable domain (other parts from reference TRBV14 and TRBJ2-3): EAGVTQFPSHSVIEKGQTVTLRCDPISGHDNLYWYRRVMGKEIKFLLHFVKESKQDESGMPNNRFLAERTGGTYSTLKVQPAELEDSGVYFCASSRNVGADTQYFGPGTRLTVL.

The sample holds one count of this clone. For the CDR3, the DNA is TGTGCCAGCAGCAGAGCTCCGGGACAGGGGAGCAATCAGCCCCAGCATTTT. It is translated as CASSRAPGQGSNQPQHF. The chain links TRBV7-2 to TRBJ1-5; 10 bases line up with TRBD1. The length of the CDR3 is 17 residues. The germline V gene encodes CDR1 SGHTA and CDR2 FQGNSA. Unmatched junction bases numbered 8, after V lost 5 bases and J lost 1 base.

This clone was observed a handful of times. The chain joins TRBV10-2 to TRBJ1-5; D remains ambiguous. This CDR3 comprises 12 residues. The V and J ends lost 1 base and 9 bases respectively, with 7 bases between them. The germline V gene has CDR1 WSHSY and CDR2 SAAADI. For the CDR3, the DNA is TGCGCCAGCAGTGAGTATAACGGGCCCCAGCATTTT. Translating it yields CASSEYNGPQHF.

The J gene is TRBJ2-7, the V gene TRBV5-8; a weak D match, TRBD1 (6 bases). Trimming removed 0 bases at V and 7 bases at J, with 14 bases between. Germline assignment: CDR1 SGHTS and CDR2 YDEGEE. The CDR3 sequence is 14 residues long. CDR3 sequence: CASSLAGARTEQYF. The DNA for the CDR3 is TGTGCCAGCAGCTTGGCAGGGGCGAGGACGGAGCAGTACTTC.

This chain joins TRBV5-1 and TRBJ1-2, with TRBD1 identical over 8 bases. Losses at the gene ends were 0 bases for V and 7 bases for J; bases not matched to a gene: 5. CDR1 is SGHRS, CDR2 YFSETQ, per germline. CDR3 size: 14 residues. The CDR3 DNA reads as TGCGCCAGCAGCTTGGGGGACAGGACGGGTGGCTACACCTTC. Translating gives CASSLGDRTGGYTF.

This clone was detected only a few times. This chain joins TRBV5-6 and TRBJ2-3; the match to TRBD1 covers 8 bases. In germline, CDR1 is SGHDT, CDR2 YYEEEE. The CDR3 runs to 15 residues. V was pared by 1 base and J by 8 bases, with 9 bases of the junction left unmatched. The CDR3 loop is CASSLKGTGPVTQYF. The CDR3 nucleotides read TGTGCCAGCAGCTTGAAAGGGACAGGTCCTGTTACGCAGTATTTT.

The chain is built from TRBV11-3 and TRBJ2-2; the D gene is possibly TRBD2 (6 bases). Germline assignment: CDR1 SGHNT and CDR2 YENEEA. Trimming left V 1 base short and J 8 bases short, with 14 bases between. This CDR3 comprises 15 residues. In nucleotides, the CDR3 is TGTGCCAGCAGCTTAGCCGGGGGAGGAGCGGGGGAGCTGTTTTTT. It codes for CASSLAGGGAGELFF.

By share, this clone ranks as medium-sized. This chain's CDR3 is CASSLGSGRDGTQYF. CDR3 nucleotide sequence: TGTGCCAGCAGCTTAGGGAGCGGGAGGGACGGTACGCAGTATTTT. V gene TRBV7-2 combines with J gene TRBJ2-3; 10 nucleotides agree with TRBD2. CDR1 SGHTA and CDR2 FQGNSA come from the germline V gene. With V trimmed by 1 base and J by 8 bases, 6 bases remained unmatched. The CDR3 totals 15 residues.

The J gene is TRBJ2-1, the V gene TRBV2; tentative D call: TRBD1 (6 bases). The CDR3 spans 15 residues. Trimming removed 2 bases at V and 0 bases at J, with 8 bases between. Germline V gene lookup returns CDR1 SNHLY and CDR2 FYNNEI. As DNA, the CDR3 is TGTGCCAGCAGTGAACCAGGGGCCTCCTACAATGAGCAGTTCTTC. Its translation is CASSEPGASYNEQFF. The full variable domain, with the rest looked up from reference TRBV2 and TRBJ2-1, is EPEVTQTPSHQVTQMGQEVILRCVPISNHLYFYWYRQILGQKVEFLVSFYNNEISEKSEIFDDQFSVERPDGSNFTLKIRSTKLEDSAMYFCASSEPGASYNEQFFGPGTRLTVL.